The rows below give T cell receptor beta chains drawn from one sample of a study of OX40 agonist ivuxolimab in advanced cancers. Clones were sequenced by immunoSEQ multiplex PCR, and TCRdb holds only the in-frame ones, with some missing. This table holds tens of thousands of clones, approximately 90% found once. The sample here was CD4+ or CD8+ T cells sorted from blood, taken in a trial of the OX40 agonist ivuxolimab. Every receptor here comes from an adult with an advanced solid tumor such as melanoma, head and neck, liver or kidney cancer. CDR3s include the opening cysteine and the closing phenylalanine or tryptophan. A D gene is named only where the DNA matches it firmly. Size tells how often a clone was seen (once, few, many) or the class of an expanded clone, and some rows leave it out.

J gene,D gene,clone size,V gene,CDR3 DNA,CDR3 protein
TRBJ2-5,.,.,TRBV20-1,TGCAGTGCTAGTGGAACTGAGACCCAGTACTTC,CSASGTETQYF
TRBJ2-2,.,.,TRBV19,TGTGCCAGTAAAATGGGGAAAGACACCGGGGAGCTGTTTTTT,CASKMGKDTGELFF
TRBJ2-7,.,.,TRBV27,TGTGCCAGCAGTTTCCGGGGCTACGAGCAGTACTTC,CASSFRGYEQYF
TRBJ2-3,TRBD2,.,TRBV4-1,TGCGCCAGCAGCCACGGGACTAGCGGGATCACAGATACGCAGTATTTT,CASSHGTSGITDTQYF
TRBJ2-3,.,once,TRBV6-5,TGTGCCAGCAGTTACCAGTTTCCGAGCACAGATACGCAGTATTTT,CASSYQFPSTDTQYF
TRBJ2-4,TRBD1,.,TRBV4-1,TGCGCCAGCAGACAACAGGGGTTAGCCAAAAACATTCAGTACTTC,CASRQQGLAKNIQYF
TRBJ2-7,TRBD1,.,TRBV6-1,TGTGCCAGCAGAAACCGGGACAGGGTTAACGAGCAGTACTTC,CASRNRDRVNEQYF
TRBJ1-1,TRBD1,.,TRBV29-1,TGCAGCGGAGGACAGGGGGCGAGCACTGAAGCTTTCTTT,CSGGQGASTEAFF
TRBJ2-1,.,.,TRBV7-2,TGTGCCAGCAGCTTAGCAACAGGGGGGGCTGTCAATGAGCAGTTCTTC,CASSLATGGAVNEQFF
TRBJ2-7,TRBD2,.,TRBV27,TGTGCCAGCGGTCCCTTAGCGGGGGGGCCGGGAGAGCAGTACTTC,CASGPLAGGPGEQYF
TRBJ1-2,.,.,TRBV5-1,TGCGCCAGCAGCTTGGACCCTAACTATGGCTACACCTTC,CASSLDPNYGYTF
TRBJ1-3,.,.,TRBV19,TGTGCCAGTAGAATGGGAGGGTCCGGAAACACCATATATTTT,CASRMGGSGNTIYF
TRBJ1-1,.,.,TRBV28,TGTGCCAGCAGTCTCATACGAAGGAACACTGAAGCTTTCTTT,CASSLIRRNTEAFF
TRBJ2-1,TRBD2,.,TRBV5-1,TGCGCCAGCAGCGTGACCGGGACTAGCGGTTACAATGAGCAGTTCTTC,CASSVTGTSGYNEQFF
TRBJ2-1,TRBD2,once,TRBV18,TGTGCCAGCTCACCACCGGCGGGAGGGTTCAACAATGAGCAGTTCTTC,CASSPPAGGFNNEQFF
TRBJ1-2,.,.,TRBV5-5,TGTGCCAGCAGCCCAGACGGATTCTATGGCTACACCTTC,CASSPDGFYGYTF
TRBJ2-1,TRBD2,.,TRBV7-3,TGTGCCAGCAGTTCACTAGCGGGAACCTCCTACAATGAGCAGTTCTTC,CASSSLAGTSYNEQFF
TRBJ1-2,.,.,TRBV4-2,TGTGCCAGCAGCCAAGGGAGTGAAAATGGCTACACCTTC,CASSQGSENGYTF
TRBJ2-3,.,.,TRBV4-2,TGTGCCAGCAGCCAAGTGCGGGACTTCACAGATACGCAGTATTTT,CASSQVRDFTDTQYF
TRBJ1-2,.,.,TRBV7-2,TGTGCCAGCAGCTTAGCCTCCGTCGGGCGTGGCTACACCTTC,CASSLASVGRGYTF
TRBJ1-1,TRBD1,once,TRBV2,TGTGCCAGCAGACAGGGGGTACCCATGAACACTGAAGCTTTCTTT,CASRQGVPMNTEAFF
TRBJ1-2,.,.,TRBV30,TGTGCCTGGAGTTCGGGGGATCGGATTGGGGACCTTTATGGCTACACCTTC,CAWSSGDRIGDLYGYTF
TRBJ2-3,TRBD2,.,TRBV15,TGTGCCACCAGCAGAGATGCGGCTAGCGGGGGGATTTTCAACACAGATACGCAGTATTTT,CATSRDAASGGIFNTDTQYF
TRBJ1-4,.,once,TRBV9,TGTGCCAGCAGCCCAGAGACAACTAATGAAAAACTGTTTTTT,CASSPETTNEKLFF
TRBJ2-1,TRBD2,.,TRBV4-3,TGCGCCAGCAGCCAAGATCATGGGGTAGCGGGGGGGAATGAGCAGTTCTTC,CASSQDHGVAGGNEQFF
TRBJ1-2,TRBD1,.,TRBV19,TGTGCCAGTCGCTCGACAGGGAGTCATCCCTATGGCTACACCTTC,CASRSTGSHPYGYTF
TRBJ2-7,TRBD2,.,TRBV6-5,TGTGCCAGCATCGGAGTGCGGGGGAGCGAGCAGTACTTC,CASIGVRGSEQYF
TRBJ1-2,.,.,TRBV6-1,TGTGCCAGCACCCCGAGGGGGGGACGAGGGGGTGGCTACACCTTC,CASTPRGGRGGGYTF
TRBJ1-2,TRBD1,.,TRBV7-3,TGTGCCAGCAGCCCCAGGACAGGAGACGGCTACACCTTC,CASSPRTGDGYTF
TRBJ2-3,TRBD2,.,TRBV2,TGTGCCAGCAGTCGGGGGGAAGGAACAGATACGCAGTATTTT,CASSRGEGTDTQYF
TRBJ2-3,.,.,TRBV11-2,TGTGCCAGCAGCGCCGAGACTTCCTATACGCAGTATTTT,CASSAETSYTQYF
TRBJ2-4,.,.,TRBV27,TGTGCCAGCAGCCCCGGGCCCCGGGGAGCCAAAAACATTCAGTACTTC,CASSPGPRGAKNIQYF
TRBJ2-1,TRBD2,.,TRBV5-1,TGCGCCAGCAGCTTGGGACTAGCGGGAGCCTCTTCCTCCCGCAATGAGCAGTTCTTC,CASSLGLAGASSSRNEQFF
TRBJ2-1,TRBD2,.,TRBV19,TGTGCCAGTAGTCCCGCGCGGGGGGTCGGCAATGAGCAGTTCTTC,CASSPARGVGNEQFF
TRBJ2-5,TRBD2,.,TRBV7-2,TGTGCCAGCAGCTCTAGGAATAGCGGGGGGGAGACCCAGTACTTC,CASSSRNSGGETQYF